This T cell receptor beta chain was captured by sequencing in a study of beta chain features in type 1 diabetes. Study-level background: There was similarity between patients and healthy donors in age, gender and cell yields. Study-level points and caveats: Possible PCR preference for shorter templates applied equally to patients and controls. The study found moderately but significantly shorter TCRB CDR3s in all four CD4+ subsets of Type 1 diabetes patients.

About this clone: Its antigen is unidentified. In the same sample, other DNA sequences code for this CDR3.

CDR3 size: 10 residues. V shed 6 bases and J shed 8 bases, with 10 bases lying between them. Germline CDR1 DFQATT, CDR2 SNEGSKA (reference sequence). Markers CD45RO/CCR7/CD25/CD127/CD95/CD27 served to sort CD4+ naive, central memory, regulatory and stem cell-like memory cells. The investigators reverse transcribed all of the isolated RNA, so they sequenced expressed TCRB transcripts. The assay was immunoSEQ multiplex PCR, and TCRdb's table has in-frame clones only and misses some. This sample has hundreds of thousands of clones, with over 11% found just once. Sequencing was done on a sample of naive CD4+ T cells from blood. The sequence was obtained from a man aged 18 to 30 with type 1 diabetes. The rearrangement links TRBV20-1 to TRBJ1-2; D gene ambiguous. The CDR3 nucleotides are TGCAGTGCCCCCAATTACGGCTACACCTTC. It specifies CSAPNYGYTF.